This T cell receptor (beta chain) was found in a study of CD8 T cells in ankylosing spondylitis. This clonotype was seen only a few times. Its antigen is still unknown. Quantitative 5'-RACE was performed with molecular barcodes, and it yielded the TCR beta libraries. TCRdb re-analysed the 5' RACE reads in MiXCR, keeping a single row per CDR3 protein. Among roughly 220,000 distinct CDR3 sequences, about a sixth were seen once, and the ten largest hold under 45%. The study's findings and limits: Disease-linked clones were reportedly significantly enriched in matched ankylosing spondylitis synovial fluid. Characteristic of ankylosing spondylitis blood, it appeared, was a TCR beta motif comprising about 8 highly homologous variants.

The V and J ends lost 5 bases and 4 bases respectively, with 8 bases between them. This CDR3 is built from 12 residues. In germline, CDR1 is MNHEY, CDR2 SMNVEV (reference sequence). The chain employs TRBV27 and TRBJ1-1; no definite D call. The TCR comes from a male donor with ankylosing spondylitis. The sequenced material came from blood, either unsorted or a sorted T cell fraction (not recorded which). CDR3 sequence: CASSILGTEAFF. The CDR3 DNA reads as TGTGCCAGCAGTATACTGGGCACTGAAGCTTTCTTT.